This section outlines one T cell receptor (beta chain) sequence together with its context. Likely a read error: the CDR3 ends without its conserved phenylalanine or tryptophan. In germline, CDR1 is KGHDR, CDR2 SFDVKD. The CDR3 consists of 16 residues. This record comes from a study of tumor-infiltrating lymphocytes in primary liver carcinoma. Using a constant-region primer together with ProtoScript II reverse transcriptase, TCR beta cDNA was made from roughly 500 ng of total RNA. Three-round nested multiplex PCR performed with slightly modified ARM-PCR produced the TCR beta libraries. Rounds one and two of PCR, each of around 11 cycles, were primed with TRBV1-TRBV30 forward primers and a C-beta reverse primer. TCRdb ran MiXCR on the multiplex PCR reads and lists one entry per CDR3 protein. The sample comprises nearly 45,000 distinct CDR3 sequences, approximately 70% of which are singletons, and about a fifth rests with the top ten.

Bulk tissue was left unsorted, and RNA and DNA were co-extracted from about 20-30 mg of it. The chain links TRBV24-1 to TRBJ2-5; D might be TRBD2 (5 bases). The TCR originated in a middle-aged man with primary liver carcinoma and hepatitis B virus infection. Sequences were obtained from liver tumor tissue from sampling region 2. This sample's subset: tumor region T2, inferior pole. In nucleotides, the CDR3 is TGCGCCACCAGTGCATCAAAGGTGCGGGTACAAGAGACCCAGTACTTA. Its translation is CATSASKVRVQETQYL.